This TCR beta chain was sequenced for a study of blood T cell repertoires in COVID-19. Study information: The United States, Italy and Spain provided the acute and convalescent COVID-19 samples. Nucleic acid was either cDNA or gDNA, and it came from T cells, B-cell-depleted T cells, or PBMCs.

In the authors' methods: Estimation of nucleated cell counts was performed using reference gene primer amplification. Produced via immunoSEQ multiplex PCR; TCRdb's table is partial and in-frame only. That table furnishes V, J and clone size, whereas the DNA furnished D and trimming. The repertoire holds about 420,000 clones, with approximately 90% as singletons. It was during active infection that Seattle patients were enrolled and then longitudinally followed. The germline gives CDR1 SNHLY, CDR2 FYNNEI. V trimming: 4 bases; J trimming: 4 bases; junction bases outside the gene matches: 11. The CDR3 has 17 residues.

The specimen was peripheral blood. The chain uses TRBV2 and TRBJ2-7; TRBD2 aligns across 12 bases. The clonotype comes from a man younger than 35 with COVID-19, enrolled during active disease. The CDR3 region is CASSASVLAGGPYEQYF. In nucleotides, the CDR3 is TGTGCCAGCAGTGCCAGTGTCCTAGCGGGGGGGCCTTACGAGCAGTACTTC. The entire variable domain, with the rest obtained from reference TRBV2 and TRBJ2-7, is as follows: EPEVTQTPSHQVTQMGQEVILRCVPISNHLYFYWYRQILGQKVEFLVSFYNNEISEKSEIFDDQFSVERPDGSNFTLKIRSTKLEDSAMYFCASSASVLAGGPYEQYFGPGTRLTVT.